This T cell receptor (beta chain) was sequenced during a study of cytomegalovirus exposure and HLA in healthy donors. Regarding the study as a whole: Among TCR beta chains, those listed as cytomegalovirus-associated numbered about 150.

As to this clone: The antigen remains unidentified.

PCR used 60 Vbeta primers and 13 Jbeta primers. Using immunoSEQ multiplex PCR, the repertoire was profiled, and TCRdb retains in-frame clones only, with some absent. The sample includes about 250,000 clones, around 65% of them seen just once. With 3 bases removed from V and 3 bases from J, the gap between germline ends came to 9 bases. This CDR3 is 13 amino acids long. CDR1 LNHDA and CDR2 SQIVND come from the germline V gene (reference sequence). The sequence came from a female donor in good health and CMV-seronegative. The gene calls are TRBV19 and TRBJ2-7; D perhaps matches TRBD1 (5 bases). Sequenced material: PBMCs. The CDR3 DNA reads TGTGCCAGTAGTATTGGGGCAGTCTACGAGCAGTACTTC. This sequence encodes CASSIGAVYEQYF.